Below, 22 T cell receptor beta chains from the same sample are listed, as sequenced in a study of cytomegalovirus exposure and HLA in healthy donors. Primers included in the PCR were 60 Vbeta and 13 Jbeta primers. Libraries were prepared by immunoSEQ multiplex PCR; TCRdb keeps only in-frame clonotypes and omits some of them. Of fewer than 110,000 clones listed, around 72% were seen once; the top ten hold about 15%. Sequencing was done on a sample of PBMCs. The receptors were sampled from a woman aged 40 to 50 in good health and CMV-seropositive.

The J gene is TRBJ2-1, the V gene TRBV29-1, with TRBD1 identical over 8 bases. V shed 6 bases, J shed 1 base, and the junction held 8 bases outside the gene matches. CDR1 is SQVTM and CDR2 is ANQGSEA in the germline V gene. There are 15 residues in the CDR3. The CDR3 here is CSVGRQGLSYNEQFF. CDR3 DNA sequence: TGCAGCGTAGGACGACAGGGGCTATCCTACAATGAGCAGTTCTTC.

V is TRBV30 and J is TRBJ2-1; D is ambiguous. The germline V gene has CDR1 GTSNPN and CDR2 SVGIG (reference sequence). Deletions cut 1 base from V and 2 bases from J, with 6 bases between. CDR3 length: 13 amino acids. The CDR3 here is CAWSATAYNEQFF. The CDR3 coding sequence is TGTGCCTGGAGTGCAACGGCCTACAATGAGCAGTTCTTC.

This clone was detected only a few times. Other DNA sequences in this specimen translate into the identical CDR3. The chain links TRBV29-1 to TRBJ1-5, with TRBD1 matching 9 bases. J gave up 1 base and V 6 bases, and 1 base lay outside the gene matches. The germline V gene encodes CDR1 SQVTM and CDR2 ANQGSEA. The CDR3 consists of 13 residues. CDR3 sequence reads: CSVGTGSNQPQHF. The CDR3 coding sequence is TGCAGCGTCGGGACAGGGAGCAATCAGCCCCAGCATTTT.

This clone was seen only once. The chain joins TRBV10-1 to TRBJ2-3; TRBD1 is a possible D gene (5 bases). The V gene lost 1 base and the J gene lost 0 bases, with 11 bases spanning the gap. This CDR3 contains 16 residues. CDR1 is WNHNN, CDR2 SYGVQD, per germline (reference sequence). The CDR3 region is CASSEYQGYSTDTQYF. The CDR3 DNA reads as TGCGCCAGCAGTGAGTACCAGGGCTATAGCACAGATACGCAGTATTTT.

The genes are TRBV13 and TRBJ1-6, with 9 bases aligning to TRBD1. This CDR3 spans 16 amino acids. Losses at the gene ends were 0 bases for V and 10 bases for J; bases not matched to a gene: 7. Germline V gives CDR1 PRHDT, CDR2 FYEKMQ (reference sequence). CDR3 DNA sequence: TGTGCCAGCAGCTTAGGGGACAGGGGAAGAGGATCACCCCTCCACTTT. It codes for CASSLGDRGRGSPLHF.

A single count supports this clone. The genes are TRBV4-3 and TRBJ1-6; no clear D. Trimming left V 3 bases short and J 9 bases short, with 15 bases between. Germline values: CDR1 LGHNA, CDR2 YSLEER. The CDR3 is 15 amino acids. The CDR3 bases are TGCGCCAGCAGCCAGGGTACTCAGATAGCTTCACCCCTCCACTTT. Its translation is CASSQGTQIASPLHF.

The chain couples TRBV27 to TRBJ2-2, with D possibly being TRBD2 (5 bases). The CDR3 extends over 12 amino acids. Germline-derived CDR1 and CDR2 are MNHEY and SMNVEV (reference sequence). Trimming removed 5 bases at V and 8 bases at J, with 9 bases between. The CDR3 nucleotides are TGTGCCAGCAGTGGCCCGGGAGGGGAGCTGTTTTTT. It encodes CASSGPGGELFF.

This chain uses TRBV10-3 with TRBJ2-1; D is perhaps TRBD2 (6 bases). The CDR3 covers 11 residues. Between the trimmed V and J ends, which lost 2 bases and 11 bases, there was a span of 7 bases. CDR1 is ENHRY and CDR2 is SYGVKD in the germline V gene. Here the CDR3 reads CAISEGLKQFF. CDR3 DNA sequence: TGTGCCATCAGTGAGGGACTAAAGCAGTTCTTC.

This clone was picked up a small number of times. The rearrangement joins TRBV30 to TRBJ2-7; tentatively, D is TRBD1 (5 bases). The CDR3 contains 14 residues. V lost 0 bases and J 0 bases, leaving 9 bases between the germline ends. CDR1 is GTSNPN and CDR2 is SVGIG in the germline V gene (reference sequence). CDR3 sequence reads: CAWSVKGASYEQYF. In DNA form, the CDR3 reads TGTGCCTGGAGTGTAAAAGGGGCCTCCTACGAGCAGTACTTC.

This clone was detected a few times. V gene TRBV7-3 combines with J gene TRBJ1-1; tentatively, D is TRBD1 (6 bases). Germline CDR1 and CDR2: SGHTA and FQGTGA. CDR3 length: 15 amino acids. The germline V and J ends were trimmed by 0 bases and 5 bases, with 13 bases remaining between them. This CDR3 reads CASSLTWGGETEAFF. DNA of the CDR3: TGTGCCAGCAGCTTAACGTGGGGGGGCGAAACTGAAGCTTTCTTT.

CDR3 nucleotide sequence: TGTGCCAGCAGCCCCTCGGGACTAGCGGGGGGAGAGACCCAGTACTTC. Its protein product is CASSPSGLAGGETQYF. The chain combines TRBV7-6 with TRBJ2-5; 15 bases map to TRBD2. Losses at the gene ends were 5 bases for V and 4 bases for J; bases not matched to a gene: 5. The CDR3 has 16 residues. CDR1 and CDR2 (germline): SGHVS, FNYEAQ.

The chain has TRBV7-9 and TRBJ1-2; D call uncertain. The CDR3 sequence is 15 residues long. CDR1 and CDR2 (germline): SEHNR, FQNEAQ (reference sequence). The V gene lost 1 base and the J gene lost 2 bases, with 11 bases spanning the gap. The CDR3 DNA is TGTGCCAGCAGCTTAGGTAGCAGCATGAACTATGGCTACACCTTC. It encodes CASSLGSSMNYGYTF.

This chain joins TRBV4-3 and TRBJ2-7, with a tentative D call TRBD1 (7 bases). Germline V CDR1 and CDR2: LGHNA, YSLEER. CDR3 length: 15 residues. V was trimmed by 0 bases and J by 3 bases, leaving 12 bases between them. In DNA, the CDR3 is TGCGCCAGCAGCCAAGATCGACAGGGAGGCTACGAGCAGTACTTC. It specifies CASSQDRQGGYEQYF.

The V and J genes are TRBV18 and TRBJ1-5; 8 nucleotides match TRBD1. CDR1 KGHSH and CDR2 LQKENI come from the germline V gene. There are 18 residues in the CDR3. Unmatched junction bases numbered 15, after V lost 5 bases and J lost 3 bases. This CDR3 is CASSALGAGTGSNQPQHF. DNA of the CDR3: TGTGCCAGCTCAGCGCTCGGGGCCGGGACAGGCTCCAATCAGCCCCAGCATTTT.

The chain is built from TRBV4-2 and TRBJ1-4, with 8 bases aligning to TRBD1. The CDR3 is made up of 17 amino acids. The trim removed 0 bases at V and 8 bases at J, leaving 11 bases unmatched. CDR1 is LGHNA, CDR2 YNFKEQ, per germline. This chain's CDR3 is CASSQDYQGAGGEKLFF. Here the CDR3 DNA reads TGTGCCAGCAGCCAAGATTATCAGGGGGCCGGAGGAGAAAAACTGTTTTTT.

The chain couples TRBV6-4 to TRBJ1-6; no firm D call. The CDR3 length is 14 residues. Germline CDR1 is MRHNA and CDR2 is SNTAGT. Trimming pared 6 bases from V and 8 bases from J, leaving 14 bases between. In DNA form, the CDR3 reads TGTGCCAGCAGCGTCGGGGATCTCGATTCACCCCTCCACTTT. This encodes CASSVGDLDSPLHF.

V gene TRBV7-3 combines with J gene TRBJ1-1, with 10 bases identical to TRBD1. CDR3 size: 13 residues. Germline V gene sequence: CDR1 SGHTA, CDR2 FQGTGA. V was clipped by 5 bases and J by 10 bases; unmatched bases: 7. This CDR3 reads CASSRQGATSAFF. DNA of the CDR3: TGTGCCAGCAGCAGACAGGGGGCGACCTCAGCTTTCTTT.

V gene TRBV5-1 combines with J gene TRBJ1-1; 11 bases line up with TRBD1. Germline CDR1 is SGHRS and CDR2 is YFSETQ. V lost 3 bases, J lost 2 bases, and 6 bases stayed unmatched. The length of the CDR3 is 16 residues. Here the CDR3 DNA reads TGCGCCAGCAGCTCTACCGGGACAGGGGGTAACACTGAAGCTTTCTTT. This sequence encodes CASSSTGTGGNTEAFF.

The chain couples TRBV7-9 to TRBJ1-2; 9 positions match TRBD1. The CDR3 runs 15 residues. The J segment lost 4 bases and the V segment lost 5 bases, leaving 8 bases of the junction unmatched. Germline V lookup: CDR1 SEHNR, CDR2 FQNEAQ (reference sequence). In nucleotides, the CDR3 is TGTGCCAGCAGCGCCTCCGGGACAGGGAGCTATGGCTACACCTTC. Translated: CASSASGTGSYGYTF.

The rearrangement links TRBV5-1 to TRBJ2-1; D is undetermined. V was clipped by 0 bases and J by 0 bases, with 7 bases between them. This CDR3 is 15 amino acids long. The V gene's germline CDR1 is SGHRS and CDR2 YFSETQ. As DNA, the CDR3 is TGCGCCAGCAGCTTGGCCCTCAGCTCCTACAATGAGCAGTTCTTC. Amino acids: CASSLALSSYNEQFF. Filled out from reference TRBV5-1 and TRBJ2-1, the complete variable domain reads KAGVTQTPRYLIKTRGQQVTLSCSPISGHRSVSWYQQTPGQGLQFLFEYFSETQRNKGNFPGRFSGRQFSNSRSEMNVSTLELGDSALYLCASSLALSSYNEQFFGPGTRLTVL.

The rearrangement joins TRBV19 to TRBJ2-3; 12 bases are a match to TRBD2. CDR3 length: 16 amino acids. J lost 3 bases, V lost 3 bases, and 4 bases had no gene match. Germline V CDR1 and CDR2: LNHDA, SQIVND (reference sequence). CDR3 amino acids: CASSIGLAGPTDTQYF. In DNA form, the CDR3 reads TGTGCCAGTAGTATCGGACTAGCGGGGCCAACAGATACGCAGTATTTT.

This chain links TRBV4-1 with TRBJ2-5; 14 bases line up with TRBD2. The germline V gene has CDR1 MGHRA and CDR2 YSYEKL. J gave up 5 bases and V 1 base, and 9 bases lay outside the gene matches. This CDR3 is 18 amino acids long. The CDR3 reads CASSQGRLAGGLRETQYF. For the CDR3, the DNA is TGCGCCAGCAGCCAAGGTCGACTAGCGGGGGGGCTCAGGGAGACCCAGTACTTC.